This T cell receptor (beta chain) was observed in a study of monozygotic twins with inflammatory bowel disease. This CDR3 is built from 16 residues. Per the germline V gene, CDR1 is MDHEN and CDR2 is SYDVKM. TCRdb reanalyzed the 5' RACE reads and collapses them to one entry per CDR3 protein, without DNA. The table gives roughly 300,000 distinct CDR3 sequences; the top ten clones make up roughly 5.3% of it. Sequenced sample: blood. This receptor was taken from a human donor with ulcerative colitis or Crohn's disease, or a healthy co-twin of an affected twin (not recorded which). The chain employs TRBV28 and TRBJ2-3. CDR3 amino acids: CASSLLVLDGADTQYF. Combining the CDR3 with reference TRBV28 and TRBJ2-3 gives the whole variable domain DVKVTQSSRYLVKRTGEKVFLECVQDMDHENMFWYRQDPGLGLRLIYFSYDVKMKEKGDIPEGYSVSREKKERFSLILESASTNQTSMYLCASSLLVLDGADTQYFGPGTRLTVL.